This record covers a single T cell receptor (beta chain). Every sample gave at least 5 micrograms of total RNA when it was extracted. This sample was taken from a study of blood T cells in healthy people across ages. The use of a sample-barcoded 5' primer and a J-beta primer mix characterized a second PCR of roughly 7 to 11 cycles. TCRdb reanalysed the 5' RACE reads using MiXCR and keeps one entry per CDR3 protein. The sample shows 1.5 million to 2 million distinct CDR3 sequences, 30% to 40% of them seen only once. Specimen: blood. This TCR was recovered from a human donor in good health.

This CDR3 reads CASSRRGGDTGRHYNEQFF. DNA for the CDR3: TGTGCCAGCAGCCGAAGGGGTGGCGACACCGGACGACACTACAATGAGCAGTTCTTC. The chain has TRBV7-8 and TRBJ2-1, with a tentative D call TRBD1 (5 bases). The germline gives CDR1 SGHVS, CDR2 FQNEAQ. This CDR3 comprises 19 residues. The germline V and J ends were trimmed by 5 bases and 3 bases, with 26 bases remaining between them.